The rows below give T cell receptor beta chains drawn from one sample of a study of technical replicates of blood from a few donors. Produced via immunoSEQ multiplex PCR; TCRdb's table is partial and in-frame only. This table has about 76,000 clones, 80% to 90% appearing once. Sequences were obtained from PBMCs. The source is a human donor in good health. Some clones in this sample may be carry-over from other donors' samples. The CDR3 runs from the conserved cysteine through the conserved F or W. The D gene is left open where the match is weak. Expanded clones get a size class; other rows say once, few or many, or leave the size out.

j_call: TRBJ2-7; v_call: TRBV5-1; clone_size: few; d_call: -; cdr3_aa: CASSRDTYEQYF; cdr3_nt: TGCGCCAGCAGCCGTGACACTTACGAGCAGTACTTC
j_call: TRBJ2-5; v_call: TRBV30; clone_size: once; d_call: -; cdr3_aa: CAWSLGAQETQYF; cdr3_nt: TGTGCCTGGAGTTTAGGGGCGCAAGAGACCCAGTACTTC
j_call: TRBJ2-2; v_call: TRBV4-1; clone_size: -; d_call: -; cdr3_aa: CASSLAPGVGTGELFF; cdr3_nt: TGCGCCAGCAGCCTCGCACCCGGGGTCGGCACCGGGGAGCTGTTTTTT
j_call: TRBJ2-3; v_call: TRBV2; clone_size: once; d_call: -; cdr3_aa: CASSLSGTPLEDTQYF; cdr3_nt: TGTGCCAGCAGCTTATCCGGGACACCTCTCGAAGATACGCAGTATTTT
j_call: TRBJ1-5; v_call: TRBV5-3; clone_size: -; d_call: TRBD1; cdr3_aa: CARSGQARQPQHF; cdr3_nt: TGTGCCAGATCCGGACAGGCAAGGCAGCCCCAGCATTTT
j_call: TRBJ2-6; v_call: TRBV7-9; clone_size: -; d_call: -; cdr3_aa: CASSLSAAGGANVLTF; cdr3_nt: TGTGCCAGCAGCTTATCCGCCGCAGGGGGGGCCAACGTCCTGACTTTC
j_call: TRBJ2-6; v_call: TRBV4-2; clone_size: few; d_call: -; cdr3_aa: CASSALPSSGANVLTF; cdr3_nt: TGTGCCAGCAGCGCCTTACCGAGCTCTGGGGCCAACGTCCTGACTTTC
j_call: TRBJ1-2; v_call: TRBV5-4; clone_size: -; d_call: TRBD1; cdr3_aa: CASSQFRDSGYTF; cdr3_nt: TGTGCCAGCAGCCAGTTCCGGGACAGTGGCTACACCTTC
j_call: TRBJ1-2; v_call: TRBV29-1; clone_size: -; d_call: TRBD1; cdr3_aa: CSVTTGVLNYGYTF; cdr3_nt: TGCAGCGTTACGACAGGGGTATTGAACTATGGCTACACCTTC
j_call: TRBJ2-7; v_call: TRBV29-1; clone_size: -; d_call: -; cdr3_aa: CSVGGQTYEQYF; cdr3_nt: TGCAGCGTAGGGGGACAAACCTACGAGCAGTACTTC
j_call: TRBJ2-2; v_call: TRBV7-9; clone_size: -; d_call: -; cdr3_aa: CASSLVQMNTGELFF; cdr3_nt: TGTGCCAGCAGCTTAGTACAGATGAACACCGGGGAGCTGTTTTTT
j_call: TRBJ2-4; v_call: TRBV2; clone_size: -; d_call: -; cdr3_aa: CASSLKRVGAKNIQYF; cdr3_nt: TGTGCCAGCAGTTTAAAGCGGGTTGGGGCCAAAAACATTCAGTACTTC
j_call: TRBJ2-7; v_call: TRBV30; clone_size: few; d_call: TRBD2; cdr3_aa: CAWSAQTSGGYEQYF; cdr3_nt: TGTGCCTGGAGTGCCCAGACTAGCGGGGGATACGAGCAGTACTTC
j_call: TRBJ1-5; v_call: TRBV10-3; clone_size: -; d_call: -; cdr3_aa: CAISESAGVLNQPQHF; cdr3_nt: TGTGCCATCAGTGAGTCGGCAGGGGTCCTTAATCAGCCCCAGCATTTT
j_call: TRBJ1-3; v_call: TRBV6-4; clone_size: -; d_call: TRBD1; cdr3_aa: CASSDSAGGSGNTIYF; cdr3_nt: TGTGCCAGCAGTGACTCGGCAGGGGGCTCTGGAAACACCATATATTTT
j_call: TRBJ2-5; v_call: TRBV2; clone_size: few; d_call: TRBD1; cdr3_aa: CASGDRVGSETQYF; cdr3_nt: TGTGCCAGCGGGGACAGGGTGGGCTCGGAGACCCAGTACTTC
j_call: TRBJ2-2; v_call: TRBV18; clone_size: -; d_call: -; cdr3_aa: CASSPSQGGELFF; cdr3_nt: TGTGCCAGCTCACCATCCCAGGGCGGGGAGCTGTTTTTT
j_call: TRBJ2-4; v_call: TRBV5-1; clone_size: -; d_call: TRBD2; cdr3_aa: CASSLMAGGPGAKNIQYF; cdr3_nt: TGCGCCAGCAGCTTGATGGCGGGAGGGCCCGGAGCCAAAAACATTCAGTACTTC
j_call: TRBJ2-1; v_call: TRBV6-4; clone_size: -; d_call: -; cdr3_aa: CASKTLADSYNEQFF; cdr3_nt: TGTGCCAGCAAGACTTTGGCGGACTCCTACAATGAGCAGTTCTTC
j_call: TRBJ2-7; v_call: TRBV7-2; clone_size: -; d_call: -; cdr3_aa: CASSSSSYEQYF; cdr3_nt: TGTGCCAGCAGCTCTTCTTCCTACGAGCAGTACTTC
j_call: TRBJ2-7; v_call: TRBV5-1; clone_size: -; d_call: -; cdr3_aa: CASSTQTSSYEQYF; cdr3_nt: TGCGCCAGCAGTACCCAGACAAGCTCCTACGAGCAGTACTTC
j_call: TRBJ2-1; v_call: TRBV9; clone_size: -; d_call: TRBD2; cdr3_aa: CASSATSGRGNEQFF; cdr3_nt: TGTGCCAGCAGCGCCACTAGCGGGAGAGGGAATGAGCAGTTCTTC
j_call: TRBJ2-1; v_call: TRBV12-5; clone_size: -; d_call: -; cdr3_aa: CASGGDTYNEQFF; cdr3_nt: TGTGCTAGTGGGGGGGACACCTACAATGAGCAGTTCTTC
j_call: TRBJ2-3; v_call: TRBV6-8; clone_size: -; d_call: TRBD2; cdr3_aa: CASRGRLAKDTDTQYF; cdr3_nt: TGTGCCAGCAGAGGGAGACTAGCGAAGGACACAGATACGCAGTATTTT
j_call: TRBJ2-1; v_call: TRBV7-3; clone_size: -; d_call: TRBD2; cdr3_aa: CASSLSGSHGEQFF; cdr3_nt: TGTGCCAGCAGCTTAAGCGGGAGCCACGGTGAGCAGTTCTTC
j_call: TRBJ2-5; v_call: TRBV6-6; clone_size: -; d_call: -; cdr3_aa: CASSRRPDRKETQYF; cdr3_nt: TGTGCCAGCAGCCGTCGCCCGGACAGAAAAGAGACCCAGTACTTC
j_call: TRBJ1-2; v_call: TRBV30; clone_size: -; d_call: -; cdr3_aa: CAWRGGLIWDSPYGYTF; cdr3_nt: TGTGCCTGGAGGGGCGGTTTAATATGGGACTCCCCCTATGGCTACACCTTC
j_call: TRBJ2-3; v_call: TRBV29-1; clone_size: -; d_call: -; cdr3_aa: CSVVDSGITDTQYF; cdr3_nt: TGCAGCGTTGTCGATAGCGGTATCACAGATACGCAGTATTTT
j_call: TRBJ1-1; v_call: TRBV29-1; clone_size: -; d_call: TRBD1; cdr3_aa: CSVEDRGTDTEAFF; cdr3_nt: TGCAGCGTTGAAGATCGCGGGACAGATACCGAAGCTTTCTTT
j_call: TRBJ2-7; v_call: TRBV12-5; clone_size: -; d_call: TRBD1; cdr3_aa: CASGWVDRGEYEQYF; cdr3_nt: TGTGCTAGTGGTTGGGTAGACAGGGGGGAATACGAGCAGTACTTC
j_call: TRBJ1-6; v_call: TRBV6-4; clone_size: -; d_call: TRBD1; cdr3_aa: CASTPPDRGNSPLHF; cdr3_nt: TGTGCCAGCACACCCCCGGACAGGGGTAATTCACCCCTCCACTTT
j_call: TRBJ2-3; v_call: TRBV11-1; clone_size: -; d_call: -; cdr3_aa: CASSLGSPRTDTQYF; cdr3_nt: TGTGCCAGCAGCTTAGGGAGTCCCCGCACAGATACGCAGTATTTT
j_call: TRBJ1-3; v_call: TRBV7-9; clone_size: -; d_call: -; cdr3_aa: CASSLARGSGNTIYF; cdr3_nt: TGTGCCAGCAGCTTAGCGCGGGGTTCGGGAAACACCATATATTTT
j_call: TRBJ2-5; v_call: TRBV5-1; clone_size: -; d_call: TRBD2; cdr3_aa: CASSWTGGQQETQYF; cdr3_nt: TGCGCCAGCAGCTGGACGGGGGGTCAACAAGAGACCCAGTACTTC
j_call: TRBJ1-1; v_call: TRBV2; clone_size: -; d_call: -; cdr3_aa: CASSEFGTEAFF; cdr3_nt: TGTGCCAGCAGTGAATTTGGGACAGAAGCTTTCTTT
j_call: TRBJ2-7; v_call: TRBV6-6; clone_size: -; d_call: TRBD2; cdr3_aa: CASTYTEAGEKYF; cdr3_nt: TGTGCCAGCACCTATACGGAGGCGGGGGAAAAGTACTTC
j_call: TRBJ1-2; v_call: TRBV2; clone_size: few; d_call: TRBD1; cdr3_aa: CASRAGTGTYGYTF; cdr3_nt: TGTGCCAGCAGAGCCGGGACAGGAACCTATGGCTACACCTTC
j_call: TRBJ2-7; v_call: TRBV5-6; clone_size: once; d_call: -; cdr3_aa: CASSFLWTEILPQYF; cdr3_nt: TGTGCCAGCAGCTTTCTATGGACAGAAATTTTGCCGCAGTACTTC
j_call: TRBJ2-1; v_call: TRBV7-6; clone_size: -; d_call: TRBD2; cdr3_aa: CASSLEVRISGRRNEQFF; cdr3_nt: TGTGCCAGCAGCTTAGAAGTCCGGATTAGCGGGAGGAGGAATGAGCAGTTCTTC
j_call: TRBJ2-3; v_call: TRBV5-1; clone_size: -; d_call: -; cdr3_aa: CASSERGTDTQYF; cdr3_nt: TGCGCCAGCTCCGAGCGGGGCACAGATACGCAGTATTTT
j_call: TRBJ2-7; v_call: TRBV19; clone_size: -; d_call: -; cdr3_aa: CASSIADNSYEQYF; cdr3_nt: TGTGCCAGTAGTATAGCGGACAACTCCTACGAGCAGTACTTC
j_call: TRBJ2-7; v_call: TRBV9; clone_size: -; d_call: -; cdr3_aa: CASSPQSLGAEQYF; cdr3_nt: TGTGCCAGCAGCCCACAGAGTCTGGGGGCCGAGCAGTACTTC
j_call: TRBJ2-4; v_call: TRBV11-3; clone_size: -; d_call: TRBD2; cdr3_aa: CASSLGLAGGKNIQYF; cdr3_nt: TGTGCCAGCAGCTTAGGACTAGCGGGGGGGAAAAACATTCAGTACTTC
j_call: TRBJ2-7; v_call: TRBV5-4; clone_size: -; d_call: TRBD1; cdr3_aa: CASSLVGTAQEQYF; cdr3_nt: TGTGCCAGCAGCTTGGTCGGGACAGCGCAAGAGCAGTACTTC
j_call: TRBJ1-1; v_call: TRBV18; clone_size: -; d_call: TRBD1; cdr3_aa: CASSGGQGRFEAFF; cdr3_nt: TGTGCCAGCTCAGGGGGACAGGGGAGGTTTGAAGCTTTCTTT
j_call: TRBJ1-1; v_call: TRBV7-3; clone_size: -; d_call: -; cdr3_aa: CASSLKAGGTEAFF; cdr3_nt: TGTGCCAGCAGCTTAAAGGCCGGGGGCACTGAAGCTTTCTTT
j_call: TRBJ2-7; v_call: TRBV4-1; clone_size: few; d_call: -; cdr3_aa: CASSQGTLRNEQYF; cdr3_nt: TGCGCCAGCAGCCAAGGGACTCTTAGGAACGAGCAGTACTTC
j_call: TRBJ2-1; v_call: TRBV6-5; clone_size: -; d_call: TRBD2; cdr3_aa: CASSSGLAGGGNEQFF; cdr3_nt: TGTGCCAGCAGTTCGGGACTAGCGGGGGGTGGGAATGAGCAGTTCTTC
j_call: TRBJ1-5; v_call: TRBV9; clone_size: -; d_call: -; cdr3_aa: CASSVQAFGPQHF; cdr3_nt: TGTGCCAGCAGCGTTCAGGCTTTTGGGCCCCAGCATTTT
j_call: TRBJ2-5; v_call: TRBV30; clone_size: -; d_call: -; cdr3_aa: CAWSLQETQYF; cdr3_nt: TGTGCCTGGAGTCTCCAAGAGACCCAGTACTTC
j_call: TRBJ2-1; v_call: TRBV6-6; clone_size: -; d_call: -; cdr3_aa: CASSFPERYEQFF; cdr3_nt: TGTGCCAGCAGTTTTCCAGAGAGGTATGAGCAGTTCTTC
j_call: TRBJ1-3; v_call: TRBV6-5; clone_size: -; d_call: -; cdr3_aa: CASSYGRVPSRNTIYF; cdr3_nt: TGTGCCAGCAGTTACGGCAGGGTACCATCTAGAAACACCATATATTTT
j_call: TRBJ2-1; v_call: TRBV5-1; clone_size: -; d_call: TRBD2; cdr3_aa: CASSREGLNEQFF; cdr3_nt: TGCGCCAGCTCAAGGGAGGGACTCAATGAGCAGTTCTTC
j_call: TRBJ1-2; v_call: TRBV30; clone_size: -; d_call: -; cdr3_aa: CAWNRPSGYTF; cdr3_nt: TGTGCCTGGAACAGACCTTCTGGCTACACCTTC
j_call: TRBJ2-1; v_call: TRBV7-3; clone_size: -; d_call: TRBD1; cdr3_aa: CASSSTGGFYNEQFF; cdr3_nt: TGTGCCAGCAGCTCCACAGGGGGCTTCTACAATGAGCAGTTCTTC
j_call: TRBJ1-2; v_call: TRBV2; clone_size: -; d_call: -; cdr3_aa: CASSESAGVSYGYTF; cdr3_nt: TGTGCCAGCAGTGAGAGCGCGGGGGTGTCCTATGGCTACACCTTC
j_call: TRBJ2-3; v_call: TRBV9; clone_size: -; d_call: TRBD2; cdr3_aa: CASSVEAGGTDTQYF; cdr3_nt: TGTGCCAGCAGCGTAGAGGCGGGGGGCACAGATACGCAGTATTTT
j_call: TRBJ2-5; v_call: TRBV7-6; clone_size: -; d_call: TRBD2; cdr3_aa: CASSLGPLAGGQETQYF; cdr3_nt: TGTGCCAGCAGCTTGGGCCCCCTAGCGGGGGGGCAAGAGACCCAGTACTTC
j_call: TRBJ2-4; v_call: TRBV9; clone_size: -; d_call: TRBD2; cdr3_aa: CASAREGGDIQYF; cdr3_nt: TGTGCCAGCGCTAGGGAGGGAGGGGACATTCAGTACTTC